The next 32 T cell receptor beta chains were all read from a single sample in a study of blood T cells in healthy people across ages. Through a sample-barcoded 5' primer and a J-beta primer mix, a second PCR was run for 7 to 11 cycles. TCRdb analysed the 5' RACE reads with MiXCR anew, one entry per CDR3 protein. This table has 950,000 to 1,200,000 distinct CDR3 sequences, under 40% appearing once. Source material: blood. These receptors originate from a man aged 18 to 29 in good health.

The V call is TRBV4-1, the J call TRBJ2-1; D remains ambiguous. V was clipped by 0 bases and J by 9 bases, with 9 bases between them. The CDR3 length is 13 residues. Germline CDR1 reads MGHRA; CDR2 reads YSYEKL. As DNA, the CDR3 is TGCGCCAGCAGCCAAGATTGGCGTGGTGAGCAGTTCTTC. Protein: CASSQDWRGEQFF.

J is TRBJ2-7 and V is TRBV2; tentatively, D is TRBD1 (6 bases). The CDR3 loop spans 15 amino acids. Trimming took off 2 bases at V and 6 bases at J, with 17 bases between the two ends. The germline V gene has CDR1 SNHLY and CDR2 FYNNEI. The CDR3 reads CASSERPAGDGEQYF. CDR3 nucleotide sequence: TGTGCCAGCAGTGAAAGGCCGGCAGGGGATGGCGAGCAGTACTTC.

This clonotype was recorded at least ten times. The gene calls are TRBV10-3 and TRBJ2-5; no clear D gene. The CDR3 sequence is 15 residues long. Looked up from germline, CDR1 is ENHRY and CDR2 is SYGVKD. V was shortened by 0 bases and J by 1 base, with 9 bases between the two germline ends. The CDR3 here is CAISESPAGQETQYF. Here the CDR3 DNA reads TGTGCCATCAGTGAGTCACCTGCAGGCCAAGAGACCCAGTACTTC.

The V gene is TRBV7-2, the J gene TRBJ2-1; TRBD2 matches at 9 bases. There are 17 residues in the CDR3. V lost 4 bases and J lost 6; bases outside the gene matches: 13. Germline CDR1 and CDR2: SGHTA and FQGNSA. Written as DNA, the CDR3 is TGTGCCAGCAGCTCTCGATTTGGGTTAGCGGGGGCCAATGAGCAGTTCTTC. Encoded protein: CASSSRFGLAGANEQFF.

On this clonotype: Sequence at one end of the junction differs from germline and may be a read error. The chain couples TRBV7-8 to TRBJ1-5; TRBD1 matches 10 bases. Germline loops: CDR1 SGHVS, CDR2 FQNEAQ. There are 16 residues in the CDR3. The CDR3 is CASSLGDRGVDQPRHF. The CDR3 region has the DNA TGTGCCAGCAGCTTAGGGGACAGGGGTGTTGATCAGCCCCGGCATTTT.

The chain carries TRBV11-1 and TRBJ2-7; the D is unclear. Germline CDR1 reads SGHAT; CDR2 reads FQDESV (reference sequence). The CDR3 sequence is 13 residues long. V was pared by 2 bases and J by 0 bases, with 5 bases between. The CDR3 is CASSLRPSYEQYF. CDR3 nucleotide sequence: TGTGCCAGCAGCTTAAGACCCTCCTACGAGCAGTACTTC.

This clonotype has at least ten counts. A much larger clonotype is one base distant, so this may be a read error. DNA for the CDR3: TGCGCCAGCAGCTGGTGGGGTTACAATGAGCAGTACTTC. Translated: CASSWWGYNEQYF. This chain connects TRBV5-1 to TRBJ2-1; D is ambiguous. The closer fit of TRBJ2-7 to the DNA end suggests the J call may be wrong. The V gene's germline CDR1 is SGHRS and CDR2 YFSETQ. This CDR3 is 13 amino acids long.

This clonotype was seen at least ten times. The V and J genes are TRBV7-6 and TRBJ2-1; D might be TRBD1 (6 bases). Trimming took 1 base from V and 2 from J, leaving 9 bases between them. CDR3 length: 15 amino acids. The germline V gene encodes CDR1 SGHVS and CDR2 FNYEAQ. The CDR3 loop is CASSLGTGPYNEQFF. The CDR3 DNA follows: TGTGCCAGCAGCTTAGGTACAGGGCCCTACAATGAGCAGTTCTTC.

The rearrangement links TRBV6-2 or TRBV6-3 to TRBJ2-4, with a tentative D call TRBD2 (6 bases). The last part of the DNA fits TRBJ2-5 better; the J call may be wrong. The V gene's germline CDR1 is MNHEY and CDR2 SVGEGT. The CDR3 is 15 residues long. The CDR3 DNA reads TGTGCCAGCAGCCGGACCACGGGACTTTGGGAGACCCAGTACTTC. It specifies CASSRTTGLWETQYF.

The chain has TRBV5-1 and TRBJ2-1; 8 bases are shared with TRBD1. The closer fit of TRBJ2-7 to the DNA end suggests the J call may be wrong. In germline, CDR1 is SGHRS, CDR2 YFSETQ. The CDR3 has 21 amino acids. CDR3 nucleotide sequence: TGCGCCAGCAGCGAAAGGAACCGGGACAGGATAACCTCGAGCTCCTACAATGAGCAGTACTTC. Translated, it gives CASSERNRDRITSSSYNEQYF.

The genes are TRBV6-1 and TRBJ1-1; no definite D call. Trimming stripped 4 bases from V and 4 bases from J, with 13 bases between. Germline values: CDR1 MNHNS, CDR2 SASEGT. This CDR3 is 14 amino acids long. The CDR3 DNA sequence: TGTGCCAGCAGTGCGATCCCGGAAGGCACTGAAGCTTTCTTT. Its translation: CASSAIPEGTEAFF.

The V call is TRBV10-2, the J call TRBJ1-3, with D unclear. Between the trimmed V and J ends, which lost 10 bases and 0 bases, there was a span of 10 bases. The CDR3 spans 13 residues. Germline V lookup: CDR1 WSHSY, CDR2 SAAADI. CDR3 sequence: CANRDASGNTIYF. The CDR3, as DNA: TGCGCCAACCGGGATGCCTCTGGAAACACCATATATTTT.

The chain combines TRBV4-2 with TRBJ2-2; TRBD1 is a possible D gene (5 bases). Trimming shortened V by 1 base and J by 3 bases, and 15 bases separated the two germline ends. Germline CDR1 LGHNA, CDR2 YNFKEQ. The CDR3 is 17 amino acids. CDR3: CASSQGVQGSDTGELFF. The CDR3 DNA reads TGTGCCAGCAGCCAAGGAGTTCAGGGTTCGGACACCGGGGAGCTGTTTTTT.

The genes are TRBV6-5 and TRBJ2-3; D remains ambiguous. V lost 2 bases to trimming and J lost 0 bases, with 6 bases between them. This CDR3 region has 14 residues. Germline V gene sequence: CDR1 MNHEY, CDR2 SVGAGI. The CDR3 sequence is CASSYDISTDTQYF. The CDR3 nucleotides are TGTGCCAGCAGTTACGACATCAGCACAGATACGCAGTATTTT.

CDR3 nucleotide sequence: TGTGCCAGCAGTTTCAAACTGAACACTGAAGCTTTCTTT. Translated: CASSFKLNTEAFF. The chain uses TRBV12-3 or TRBV12-4 and TRBJ1-1; D remains unclear. The V gene lost 3 bases and the J gene lost 0 bases, with 5 bases spanning the gap. This CDR3 region has 13 residues.

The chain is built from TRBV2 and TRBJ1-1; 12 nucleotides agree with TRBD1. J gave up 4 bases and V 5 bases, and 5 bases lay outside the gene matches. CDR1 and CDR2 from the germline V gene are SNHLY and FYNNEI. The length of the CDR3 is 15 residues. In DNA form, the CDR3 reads TGTGCCAGCAGTCGGGACAGGGGGCAGGTCACTGAAGCTTTCTTT. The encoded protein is CASSRDRGQVTEAFF.

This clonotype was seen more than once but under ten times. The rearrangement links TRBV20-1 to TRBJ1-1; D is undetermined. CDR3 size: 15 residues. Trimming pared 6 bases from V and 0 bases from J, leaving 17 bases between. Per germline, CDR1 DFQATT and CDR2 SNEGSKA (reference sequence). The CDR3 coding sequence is TGCAGTGCAGTAACGCCCGGGCCTCTGAACACTGAAGCTTTCTTT. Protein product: CSAVTPGPLNTEAFF.

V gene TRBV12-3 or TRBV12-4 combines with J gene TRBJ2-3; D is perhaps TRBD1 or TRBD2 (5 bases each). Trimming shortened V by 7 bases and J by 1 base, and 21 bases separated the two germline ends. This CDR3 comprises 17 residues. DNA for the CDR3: TGTGCCAGCAATACTAGGGGCTTTCACCGCGGCACAGATACGCAGTATTTT. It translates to CASNTRGFHRGTDTQYF.

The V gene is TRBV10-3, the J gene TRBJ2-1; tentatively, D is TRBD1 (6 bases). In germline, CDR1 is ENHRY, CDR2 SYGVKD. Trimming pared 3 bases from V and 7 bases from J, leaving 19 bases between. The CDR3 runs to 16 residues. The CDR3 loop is CAISDQNTGMGNEQFF. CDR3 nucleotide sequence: TGTGCCATCAGTGACCAGAACACAGGGATGGGAAATGAGCAGTTCTTC.

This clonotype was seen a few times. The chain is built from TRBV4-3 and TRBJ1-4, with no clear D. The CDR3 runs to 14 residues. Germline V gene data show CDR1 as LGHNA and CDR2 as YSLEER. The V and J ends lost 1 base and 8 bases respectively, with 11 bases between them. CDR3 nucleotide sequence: TGCGCCAGCAGCCAAGTAAACCCGGGGGAAAAACTGTTTTTT. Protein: CASSQVNPGEKLFF.

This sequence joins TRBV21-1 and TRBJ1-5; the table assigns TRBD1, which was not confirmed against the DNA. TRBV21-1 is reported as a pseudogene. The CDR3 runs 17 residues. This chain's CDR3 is CASSIPLRDRGNQPQHF. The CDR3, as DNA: TGTGCCAGCAGCATCCCCCTGAGGGACAGGGGCAATCAGCCCCAGCATTTT.

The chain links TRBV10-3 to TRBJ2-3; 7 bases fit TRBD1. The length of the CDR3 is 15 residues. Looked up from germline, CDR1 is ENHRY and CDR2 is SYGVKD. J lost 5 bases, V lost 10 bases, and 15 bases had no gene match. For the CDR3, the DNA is TGTGCCACGGGACGAGGGGGCGGTGTAGAAGATACGCAGTATTTT. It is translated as CATGRGGGVEDTQYF.

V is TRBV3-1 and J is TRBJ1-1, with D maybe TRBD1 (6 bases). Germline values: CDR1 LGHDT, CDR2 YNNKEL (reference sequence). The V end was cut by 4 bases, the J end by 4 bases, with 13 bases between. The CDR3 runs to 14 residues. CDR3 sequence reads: CASSPDRSITEAFF. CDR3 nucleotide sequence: TGTGCCAGCAGCCCAGACAGGTCTATCACTGAAGCTTTCTTT.

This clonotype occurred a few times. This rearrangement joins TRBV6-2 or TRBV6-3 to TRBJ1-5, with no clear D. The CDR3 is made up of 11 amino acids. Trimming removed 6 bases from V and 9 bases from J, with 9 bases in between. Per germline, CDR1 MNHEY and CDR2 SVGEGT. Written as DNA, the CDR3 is TGTGCCAGCAGCAACGGACGGCCCCAGCATTTT. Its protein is CASSNGRPQHF.

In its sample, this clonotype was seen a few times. The CDR3 DNA follows: TGTGCCAGCAGCGTGGCGACTGTACCTAGCACAGATACGCAGTATTTT. This gives the protein CASSVATVPSTDTQYF. The chain links TRBV9 to TRBJ2-3; D ambiguous. Germline CDR1 is SGDLS and CDR2 is YYNGEE. V lost 2 bases and J lost 0, with 13 bases in between. The CDR3 spans 16 residues.

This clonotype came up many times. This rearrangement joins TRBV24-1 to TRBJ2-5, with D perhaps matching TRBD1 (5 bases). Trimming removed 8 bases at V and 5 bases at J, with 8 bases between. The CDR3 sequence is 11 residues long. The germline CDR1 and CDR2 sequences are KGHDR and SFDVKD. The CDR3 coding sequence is TGTGCCACCAACTGGGGCGAGACCCAGTACTTC. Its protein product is CATNWGETQYF.

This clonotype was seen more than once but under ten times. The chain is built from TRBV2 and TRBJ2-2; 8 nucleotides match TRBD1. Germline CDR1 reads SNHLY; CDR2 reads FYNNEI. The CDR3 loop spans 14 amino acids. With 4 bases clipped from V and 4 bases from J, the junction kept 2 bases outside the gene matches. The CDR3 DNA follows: TGTGCCAGCAGTGCCAGGGGGCTCACCGGGGAGCTGTTTTTT. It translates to CASSARGLTGELFF.

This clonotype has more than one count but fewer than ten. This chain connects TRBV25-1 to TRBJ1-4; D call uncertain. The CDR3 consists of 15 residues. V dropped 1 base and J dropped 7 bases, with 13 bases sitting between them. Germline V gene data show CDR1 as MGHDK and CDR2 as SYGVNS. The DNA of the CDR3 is TGTGCCAGCAGTGAATCAGGCGGAGTGGGTGAAAAACTGTTTTTT. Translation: CASSESGGVGEKLFF. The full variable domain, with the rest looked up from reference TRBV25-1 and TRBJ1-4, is EADIYQTPRYLVIGTGKKITLECSQTMGHDKMYWYQQDPGMELHLIHYSYGVNSTEKGDLSSESTVSRIRTEHFPLTLESARPSHTSQYLCASSESGGVGEKLFFGSGTQLSVL.

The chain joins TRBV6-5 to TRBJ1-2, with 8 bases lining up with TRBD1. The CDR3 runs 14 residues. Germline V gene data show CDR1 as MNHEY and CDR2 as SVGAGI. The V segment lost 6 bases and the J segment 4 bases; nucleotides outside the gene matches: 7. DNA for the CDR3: TGTGCCAGCAGGAAGGGGACAGGTCTCTATGGCTACACCTTC. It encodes CASRKGTGLYGYTF.

The CDR3 DNA reads as TGCAGTGCTCGAGCCAGGGGGCAAGCGAACACCGGGGAGCTGTTTTTT. It encodes CSARARGQANTGELFF. V is TRBV20-1 and J is TRBJ2-2, with 8 bases identical to TRBD1. CDR1 and CDR2 (germline): DFQATT, SNEGSKA (reference sequence). CDR3 length: 16 amino acids. The V and J ends lost 5 bases and 0 bases, in that order; junction bases with no gene match: 8.

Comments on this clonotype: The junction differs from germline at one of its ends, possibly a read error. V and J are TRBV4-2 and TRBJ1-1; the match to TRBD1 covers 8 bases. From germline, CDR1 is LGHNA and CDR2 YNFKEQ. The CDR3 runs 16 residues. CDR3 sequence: CASIQGQGELGTEAFF. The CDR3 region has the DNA TGTGCCAGCATCCAAGGACAGGGCGAACTTGGGACTGAAGCTTTCTTT.

CDR3 amino acids: CSVASGGVVAGELFF. CDR3 sequence (DNA): TGCAGCGTTGCTAGCGGGGGGGTAGTAGCCGGGGAGCTGTTTTTT. The chain is built from TRBV29-1 and TRBJ2-2, with 12 bases aligning to TRBD2. After removal of 4 bases from V and 6 bases from J, the junction contained 6 bases not matched to a gene. Germline V CDR1 and CDR2: SQVTM, ANQGSEA. The CDR3 runs to 15 residues.